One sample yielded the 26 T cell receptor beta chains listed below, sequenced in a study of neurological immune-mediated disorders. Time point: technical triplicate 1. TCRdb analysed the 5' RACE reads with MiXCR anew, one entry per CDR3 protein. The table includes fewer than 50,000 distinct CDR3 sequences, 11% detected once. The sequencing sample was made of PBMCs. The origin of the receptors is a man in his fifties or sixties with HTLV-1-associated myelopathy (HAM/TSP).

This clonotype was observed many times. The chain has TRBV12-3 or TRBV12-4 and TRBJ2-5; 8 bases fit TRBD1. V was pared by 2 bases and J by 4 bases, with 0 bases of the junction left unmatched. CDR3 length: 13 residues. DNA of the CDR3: TGTGCCAGCAGTTTACAGGGGGCAGAGACCCAGTACTTC. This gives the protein CASSLQGAETQYF.

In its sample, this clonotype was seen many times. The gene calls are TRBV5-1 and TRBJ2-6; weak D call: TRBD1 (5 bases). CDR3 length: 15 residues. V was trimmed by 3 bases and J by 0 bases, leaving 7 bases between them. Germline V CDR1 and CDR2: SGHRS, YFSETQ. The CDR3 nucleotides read TGCGCCAGCAGCTCCCAGGGCTCTGGGGCCAACGTCCTGACTTTC. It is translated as CASSSQGSGANVLTF.

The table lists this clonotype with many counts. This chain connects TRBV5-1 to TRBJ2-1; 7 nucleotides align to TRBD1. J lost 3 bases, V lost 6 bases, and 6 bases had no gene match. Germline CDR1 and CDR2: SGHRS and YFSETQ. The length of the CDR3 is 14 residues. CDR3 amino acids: CASKAGGVYNEQFF. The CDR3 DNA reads TGCGCCAGCAAGGCAGGGGGAGTCTACAATGAGCAGTTCTTC.

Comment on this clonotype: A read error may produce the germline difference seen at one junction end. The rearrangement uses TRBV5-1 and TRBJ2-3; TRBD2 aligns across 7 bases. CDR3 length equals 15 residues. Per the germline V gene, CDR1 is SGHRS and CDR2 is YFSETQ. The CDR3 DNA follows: TGCACCAGCAAGGGAGGGGCCGTGGGCGAAGATACGCAGTATTTT. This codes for CTSKGGAVGEDTQYF.

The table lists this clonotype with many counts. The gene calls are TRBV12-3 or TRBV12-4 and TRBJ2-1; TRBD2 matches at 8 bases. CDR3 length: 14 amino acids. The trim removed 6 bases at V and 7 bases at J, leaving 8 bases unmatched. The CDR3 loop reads CASSKAGAANEQFF. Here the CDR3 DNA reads TGTGCCAGCAGCAAAGCGGGAGCAGCAAATGAGCAGTTCTTC.

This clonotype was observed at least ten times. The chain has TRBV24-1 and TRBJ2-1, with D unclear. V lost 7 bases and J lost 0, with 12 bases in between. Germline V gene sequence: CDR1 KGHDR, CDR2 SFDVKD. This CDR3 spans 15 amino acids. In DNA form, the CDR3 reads TGTGCCACCAGACCAACAGAGAGCTCCTACAATGAGCAGTTCTTC. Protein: CATRPTESSYNEQFF.

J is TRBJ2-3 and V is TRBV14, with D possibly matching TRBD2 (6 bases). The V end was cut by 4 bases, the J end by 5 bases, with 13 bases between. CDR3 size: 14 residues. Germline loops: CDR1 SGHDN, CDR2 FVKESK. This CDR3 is CASSLRGREDTQYF. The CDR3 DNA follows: TGTGCCAGCAGCCTGCGGGGACGCGAAGATACGCAGTATTTT.

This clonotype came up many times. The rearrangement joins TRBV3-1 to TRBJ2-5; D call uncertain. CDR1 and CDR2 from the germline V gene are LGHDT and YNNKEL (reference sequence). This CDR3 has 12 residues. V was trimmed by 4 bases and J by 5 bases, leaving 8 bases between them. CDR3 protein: CASSPLGETQYF. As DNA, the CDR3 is TGTGCCAGCAGCCCCTTGGGGGAGACCCAGTACTTC.

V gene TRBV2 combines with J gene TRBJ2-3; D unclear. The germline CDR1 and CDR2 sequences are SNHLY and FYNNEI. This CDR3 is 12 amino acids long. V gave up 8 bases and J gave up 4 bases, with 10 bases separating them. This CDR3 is CASQINADTQYF. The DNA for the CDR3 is TGTGCCAGCCAAATTAACGCAGATACGCAGTATTTT.

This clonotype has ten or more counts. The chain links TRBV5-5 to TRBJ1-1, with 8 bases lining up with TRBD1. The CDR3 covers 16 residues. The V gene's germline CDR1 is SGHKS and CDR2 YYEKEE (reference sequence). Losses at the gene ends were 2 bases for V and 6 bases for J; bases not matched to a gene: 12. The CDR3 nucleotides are TGTGCCAGCAGCTTCAGGGGGCAGGAGCCAAGGGCTGAAGCTTTCTTT. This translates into CASSFRGQEPRAEAFF.

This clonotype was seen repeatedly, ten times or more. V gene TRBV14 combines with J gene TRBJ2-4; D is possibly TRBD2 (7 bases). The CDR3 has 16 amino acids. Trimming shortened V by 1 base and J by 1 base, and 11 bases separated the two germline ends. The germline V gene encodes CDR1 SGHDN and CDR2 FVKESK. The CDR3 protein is CASSQGGGGAKNIQYF. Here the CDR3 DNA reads TGTGCCAGCAGCCAAGGGGGGGGCGGTGCCAAAAACATTCAGTACTTC.

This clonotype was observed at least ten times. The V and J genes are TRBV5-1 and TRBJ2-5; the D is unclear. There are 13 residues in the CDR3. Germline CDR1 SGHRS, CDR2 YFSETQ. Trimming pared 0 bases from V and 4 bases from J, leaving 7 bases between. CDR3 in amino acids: CASSLGQGETQYF. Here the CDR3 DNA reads TGCGCCAGCAGCTTGGGGCAAGGAGAGACCCAGTACTTC.

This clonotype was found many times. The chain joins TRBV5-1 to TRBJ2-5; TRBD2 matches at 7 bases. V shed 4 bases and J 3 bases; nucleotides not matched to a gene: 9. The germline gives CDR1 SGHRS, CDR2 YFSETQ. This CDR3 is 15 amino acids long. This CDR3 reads CASSQTTGGKETQYF. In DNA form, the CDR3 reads TGCGCCAGCAGCCAGACTACCGGGGGGAAAGAGACCCAGTACTTC.

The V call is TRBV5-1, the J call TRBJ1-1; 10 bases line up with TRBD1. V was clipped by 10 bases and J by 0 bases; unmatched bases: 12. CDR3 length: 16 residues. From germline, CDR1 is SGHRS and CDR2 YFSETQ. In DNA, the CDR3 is TGCGCCGGTAGCGTGGGACAGGGGTATTTGAACACTGAAGCTTTCTTT. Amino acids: CAGSVGQGYLNTEAFF.

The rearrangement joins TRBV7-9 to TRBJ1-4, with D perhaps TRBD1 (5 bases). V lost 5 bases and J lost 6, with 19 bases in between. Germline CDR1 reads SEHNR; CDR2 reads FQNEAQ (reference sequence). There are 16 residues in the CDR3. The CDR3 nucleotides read TGTGCCAGCAGCACCCTCGGGGCGGACTTTCATGAAAAACTGTTTTTT. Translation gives CASSTLGADFHEKLFF.

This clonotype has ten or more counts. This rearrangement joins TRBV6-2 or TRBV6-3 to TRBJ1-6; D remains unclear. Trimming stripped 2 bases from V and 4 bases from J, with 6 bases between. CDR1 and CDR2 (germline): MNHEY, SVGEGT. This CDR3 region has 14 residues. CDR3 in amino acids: CASSYEFYNSPLHF. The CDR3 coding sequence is TGTGCCAGCAGTTACGAATTTTATAATTCACCCCTCCACTTT.

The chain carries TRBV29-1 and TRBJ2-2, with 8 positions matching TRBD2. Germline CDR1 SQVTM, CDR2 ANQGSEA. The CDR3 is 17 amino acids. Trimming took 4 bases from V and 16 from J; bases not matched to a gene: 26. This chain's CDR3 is CSVVGTRGRIGTGESFF. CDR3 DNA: TGCAGCGTTGTCGGGACTAGAGGGAGGATTGGCACCGGGGAGTCGTTTTTT.

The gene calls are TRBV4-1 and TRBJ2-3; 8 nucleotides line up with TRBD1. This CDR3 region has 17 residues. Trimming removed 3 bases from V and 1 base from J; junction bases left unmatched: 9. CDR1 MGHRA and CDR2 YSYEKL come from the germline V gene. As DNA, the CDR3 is TGCGCCAGCAGCCAGCCTGGACAGGGCATCGGCACAGATACGCAGTATTTT. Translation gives CASSQPGQGIGTDTQYF.

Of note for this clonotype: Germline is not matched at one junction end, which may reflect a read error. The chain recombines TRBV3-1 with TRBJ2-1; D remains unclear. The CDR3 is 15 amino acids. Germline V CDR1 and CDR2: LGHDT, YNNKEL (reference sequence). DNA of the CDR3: TGTACCAGCAGCCAAGATCTCGGCCCGCACAATGAGCAGTTCTTC. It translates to CTSSQDLGPHNEQFF.

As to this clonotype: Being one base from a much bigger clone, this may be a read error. The CDR3 here is CSVASRRGNTWELFF. DNA for the CDR3: TGCAGCGTTGCCAGTCGGAGGGGGAATACCTGGGAGCTGTTTTTT. V and J are TRBV29-1 and TRBJ2-2, with D possibly called TRBD1 or TRBD2 (6 bases each). V was shortened by 4 bases and J by 9 bases, with 21 bases between the two germline ends. CDR3 length equals 15 residues. From germline, CDR1 is SQVTM and CDR2 ANQGSEA.

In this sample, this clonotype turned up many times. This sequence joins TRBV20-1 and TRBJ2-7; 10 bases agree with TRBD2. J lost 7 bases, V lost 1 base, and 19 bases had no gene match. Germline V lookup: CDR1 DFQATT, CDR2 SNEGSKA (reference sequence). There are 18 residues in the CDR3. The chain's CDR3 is CSARVGGTSGASYEEQYF. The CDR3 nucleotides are TGCAGTGCTAGAGTTGGGGGCACTAGCGGGGCTTCCTACGAAGAGCAGTACTTC.

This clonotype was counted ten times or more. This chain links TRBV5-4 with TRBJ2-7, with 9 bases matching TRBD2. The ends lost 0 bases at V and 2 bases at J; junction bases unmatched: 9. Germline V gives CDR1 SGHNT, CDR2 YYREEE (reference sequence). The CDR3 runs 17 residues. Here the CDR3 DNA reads TGTGCCAGCAGCTTGGGGAGTGTGTCTAGCGGGGCCTACGAGCAGTACTTC. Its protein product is CASSLGSVSSGAYEQYF.

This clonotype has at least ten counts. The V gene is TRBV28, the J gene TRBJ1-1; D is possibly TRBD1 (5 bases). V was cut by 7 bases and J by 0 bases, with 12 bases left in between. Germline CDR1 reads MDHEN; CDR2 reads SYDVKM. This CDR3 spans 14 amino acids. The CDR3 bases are TGTGCCAGCATAACCTGGGGGTTGAACACTGAAGCTTTCTTT. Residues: CASITWGLNTEAFF.

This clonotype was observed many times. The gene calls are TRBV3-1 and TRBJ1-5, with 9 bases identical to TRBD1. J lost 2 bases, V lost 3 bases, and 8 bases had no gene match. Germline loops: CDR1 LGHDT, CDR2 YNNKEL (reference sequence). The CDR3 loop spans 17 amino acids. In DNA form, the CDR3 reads TGTGCCAGCAGCCAGGGGACAGGGAGTATGGGCAATCAGCCCCAGCATTTT. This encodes CASSQGTGSMGNQPQHF.

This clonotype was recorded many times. CDR3 amino acids: CASSPEAYYEQYF. CDR3 in DNA: TGTGCCAGCAGTCCTGAGGCCTACTACGAGCAGTACTTC. The chain carries TRBV12-3 or TRBV12-4 and TRBJ2-7; D call uncertain. The CDR3 spans 13 residues. V lost 5 bases to trimming and J lost 3 bases, with 11 bases between them.

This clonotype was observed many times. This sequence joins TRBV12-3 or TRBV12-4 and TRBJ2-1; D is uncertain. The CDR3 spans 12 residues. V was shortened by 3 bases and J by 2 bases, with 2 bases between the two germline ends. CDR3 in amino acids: CASSFPYNEQFF. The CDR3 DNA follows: TGTGCCAGCAGTTTTCCCTACAATGAGCAGTTCTTC.